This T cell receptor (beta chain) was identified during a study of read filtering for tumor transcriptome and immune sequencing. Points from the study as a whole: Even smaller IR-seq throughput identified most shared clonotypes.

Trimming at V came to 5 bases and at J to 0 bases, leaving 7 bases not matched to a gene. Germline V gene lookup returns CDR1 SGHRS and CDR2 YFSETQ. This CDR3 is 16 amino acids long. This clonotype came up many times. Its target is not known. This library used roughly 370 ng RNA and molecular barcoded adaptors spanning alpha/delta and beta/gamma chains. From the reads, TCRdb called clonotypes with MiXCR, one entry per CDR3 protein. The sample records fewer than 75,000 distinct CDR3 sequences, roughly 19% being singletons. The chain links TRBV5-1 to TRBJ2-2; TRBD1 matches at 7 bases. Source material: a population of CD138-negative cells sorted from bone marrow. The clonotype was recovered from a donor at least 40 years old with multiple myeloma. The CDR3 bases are TGCGCCAGCAGAATTCCCGGGACAGCGAACACCGGGGAGCTGTTTTTT. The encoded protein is CASRIPGTANTGELFF. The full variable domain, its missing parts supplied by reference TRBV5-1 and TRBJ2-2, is KAGVTQTPRYLIKTRGQQVTLSCSPISGHRSVSWYQQTPGQGLQFLFEYFSETQRNKGNFPGRFSGRQFSNSRSEMNVSTLELGDSALYLCASRIPGTANTGELFFGEGSRLTVL.